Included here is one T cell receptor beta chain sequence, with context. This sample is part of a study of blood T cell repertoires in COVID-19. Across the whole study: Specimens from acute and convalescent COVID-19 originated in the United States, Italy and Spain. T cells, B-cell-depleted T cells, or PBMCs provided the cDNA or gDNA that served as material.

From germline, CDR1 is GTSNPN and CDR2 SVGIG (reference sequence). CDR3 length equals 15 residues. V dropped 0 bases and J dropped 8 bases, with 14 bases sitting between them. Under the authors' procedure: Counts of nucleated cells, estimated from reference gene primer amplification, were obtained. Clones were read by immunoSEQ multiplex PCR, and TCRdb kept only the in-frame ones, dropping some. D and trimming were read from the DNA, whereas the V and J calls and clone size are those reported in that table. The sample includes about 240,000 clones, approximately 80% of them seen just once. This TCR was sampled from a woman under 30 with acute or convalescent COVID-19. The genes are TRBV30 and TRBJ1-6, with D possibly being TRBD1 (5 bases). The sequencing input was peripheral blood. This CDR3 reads CAWSVGAAGYSPLHF. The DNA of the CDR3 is TGTGCCTGGAGTGTAGGGGCGGCAGGATATTCACCCCTCCACTTT.